The 28 T cell receptor beta chains listed next were all sequenced from one sample in a study of cytomegalovirus exposure and HLA in healthy donors. PCR involved 60 Vbeta and 13 Jbeta primers. The repertoire was sequenced with immunoSEQ multiplex PCR; TCRdb's copy has only in-frame clones and lacks some. The sample gives roughly 300,000 clones, roughly 89% of which show up once; around 4.2% is in the top ten. Sample: PBMCs. All receptors derive from a man aged 40-49 years in good health and CMV-seropositive.

The J gene is TRBJ1-1, the V gene TRBV28, with D hard to call. Germline V gene sequence: CDR1 MDHEN, CDR2 SYDVKM. Deletions cut 2 bases from V and 0 bases from J, with 7 bases between. The CDR3 totals 14 residues. The chain's CDR3 is CASSLAPMNTEAFF. The DNA of the CDR3 is TGTGCCAGCAGTTTAGCCCCTATGAACACTGAAGCTTTCTTT.

This chain connects TRBV5-1 to TRBJ1-5; D is ambiguous. The V gene's germline CDR1 is SGHRS and CDR2 YFSETQ. The length of the CDR3 is 13 residues. V shed 0 bases and J shed 4 bases, with 5 bases lying between them. For the CDR3, the DNA is TGCGCCAGCAGCTTGGACCAGAATCAGCCCCAGCATTTT. It specifies CASSLDQNQPQHF.

The chain uses TRBV20-1 and TRBJ2-7; no firm D call. The CDR3 loop spans 11 amino acids. CDR1 is DFQATT, CDR2 SNEGSKA, per germline (reference sequence). Trimming left V 4 bases short and J 4 bases short, with 8 bases between. CDR3 nucleotides: TGCAGTGCTACAGACCGTTACGAGCAGTACTTC. Its protein product is CSATDRYEQYF.

This chain links TRBV19 with TRBJ2-3; 7 bases match TRBD1. This CDR3 has 14 amino acids. Germline V gene data show CDR1 as LNHDA and CDR2 as SQIVND (reference sequence). The junction had 4 bases not matched to a gene; V was cut back by 7 bases and J by 0 bases. Here the CDR3 reads CASMDRSSTDTQYF. The CDR3 bases are TGTGCCAGTATGGACAGGTCTAGCACAGATACGCAGTATTTT.

The chain uses TRBV5-6 and TRBJ2-1; unclear D gene. CDR3 length equals 16 residues. Per the germline V gene, CDR1 is SGHDT and CDR2 is YYEEEE. V was pared by 0 bases and J by 1 base, with 11 bases between. In nucleotides, the CDR3 is TGTGCCAGCAGCTTGGTTCGGTCTCGATCCTACAATGAGCAGTTCTTC. Its protein product is CASSLVRSRSYNEQFF.

CDR3 in DNA: TGTGCCAGCAGCTTCGGACAGGGAGGGGTGGGCACTGAAGCTTTCTTT. This codes for CASSFGQGGVGTEAFF. The chain links TRBV5-4 to TRBJ1-1; TRBD1 matches 8 bases. Per the germline V gene, CDR1 is SGHNT and CDR2 is YYREEE (reference sequence). CDR3 length: 16 amino acids. The V and J ends lost 2 bases and 4 bases, in that order; junction bases with no gene match: 10.

The CDR3, as DNA: TGTGCCAGCACAATTGGGACACCGGATCAGTATTTT. Protein sequence: CASTIGTPDQYF. This chain connects TRBV2 to TRBJ2-3; possible D gene TRBD1, 6 bases. V was cut by 7 bases and J by 12 bases, with 17 bases left in between. Germline V gene sequence: CDR1 SNHLY, CDR2 FYNNEI. The CDR3 spans 12 residues.

The rearrangement uses TRBV5-4 and TRBJ2-5, with TRBD1 matching 11 bases. V shed 4 bases, J shed 5 bases, and the junction held 10 bases outside the gene matches. The CDR3 is made up of 16 amino acids. Germline V gene sequence: CDR1 SGHNT, CDR2 YYREEE (reference sequence). CDR3 amino acids: CASSTDRGLNQETQYF. CDR3 coding DNA: TGTGCCAGCAGCACGGACAGGGGGCTTAATCAGGAGACCCAGTACTTC. The whole variable domain, filled in from reference TRBV5-4 and TRBJ2-5, reads ETGVTQSPTHLIKTRGQQVTLRCSSQSGHNTVSWYQQALGQGPQFIFQYYREEENGRGNFPPRFSGLQFPNYSSELNVNALELDDSALYLCASSTDRGLNQETQYFGPGTRLLVL.

The CDR3 here is CASSPLFQAGEKLFF. Here the CDR3 DNA reads TGTGCCAGCTCACCCCTTTTCCAAGCAGGGGAAAAACTGTTTTTT. The V and J genes are TRBV18 and TRBJ1-4; D perhaps matches TRBD1 (5 bases). Germline V gene lookup returns CDR1 KGHSH and CDR2 LQKENI. V lost 3 bases to trimming and J lost 8 bases, with 16 bases between them. This CDR3 has 15 residues.

The CDR3 DNA reads TGTGCCAGCAGTTTCTCAATGGCAGGGTCGACTGAAGCTTTCTTT. The encoded protein is CASSFSMAGSTEAFF. This chain uses TRBV27 with TRBJ1-1; a weak D match, TRBD1 (5 bases). V gave up 3 bases and J gave up 5 bases, with 16 bases separating them. This CDR3 comprises 15 residues. CDR1 is MNHEY and CDR2 is SMNVEV in the germline V gene (reference sequence).

The chain joins TRBV9 to TRBJ1-3; D perhaps matches TRBD1 (6 bases). Trimming cost V 4 bases and J 0 bases, with 14 bases left between them. This CDR3 has 16 amino acids. CDR1 and CDR2 from the germline V gene are SGDLS and YYNGEE. The CDR3 spells CASSTGTSASGNTIYF. The DNA of the CDR3 is TGTGCCAGCAGCACCGGGACATCTGCCTCTGGAAACACCATATATTTT.

The sample holds one count of this clone. The rearrangement joins TRBV14 to TRBJ2-7, with 9 bases lining up with TRBD1. The V gene end was trimmed by 4 bases and the J gene end by 6 bases; junction bases not matched to a gene: 10. The CDR3 runs 15 residues. Germline assignment: CDR1 SGHDN and CDR2 FVKESK. CDR3 nucleotides: TGTGCCAGCAGCCCTAGCCGGACAGGGGCCTCCGAGCAGTACTTC. This translates into CASSPSRTGASEQYF.

This sequence joins TRBV5-3 and TRBJ2-3, with 10 bases fitting TRBD2. TRBV5-3 is assigned to the ORF class and has an uncertain function. Germline trimming cut 3 bases from V and 4 bases from J; bases unmatched to any gene: 11. This CDR3 is 17 amino acids long. The CDR3 sequence: CARSSMIAGGGADTQYF. Written as DNA, the CDR3 is TGTGCCAGAAGCTCAATGATAGCGGGAGGAGGCGCAGATACGCAGTATTTT.

The chain couples TRBV11-2 to TRBJ2-1; 7 positions match TRBD2. The CDR3 loop spans 14 amino acids. Germline CDR1 and CDR2: SGHAT and FQNNGV. The junction had 11 bases not matched to a gene; V was cut back by 5 bases and J by 10 bases. The CDR3 sequence is CASSPLSGRREQFF. The DNA of the CDR3 is TGTGCCAGCAGCCCCTTGTCCGGGAGGAGAGAGCAGTTCTTC.

The CDR3 coding sequence is TGTGCCAGCAGAAGTGGGCACGGAGGGTCCAGGGCTTTCTTT. This codes for CASRSGHGGSRAFF. This chain connects TRBV2 to TRBJ1-1; no clear D gene. The CDR3 is made up of 14 amino acids. Germline V gene sequence: CDR1 SNHLY, CDR2 FYNNEI. V dropped 6 bases and J dropped 11 bases, with 22 bases sitting between them.

The chain employs TRBV6-5 and TRBJ1-5; D is undetermined. This CDR3 has 15 amino acids. V was shortened by 5 bases and J by 7 bases, with 18 bases between the two germline ends. CDR1 and CDR2 from the germline V gene are MNHEY and SVGAGI. The CDR3 loop reads CASSMSRPRGQPQHF. CDR3 nucleotide sequence: TGTGCCAGCAGTATGTCGAGGCCCCGAGGGCAGCCCCAGCATTTT.

The chain joins TRBV19 to TRBJ2-1, with 12 bases lining up with TRBD2. V dropped 7 bases and J dropped 0; count of bases not matched to a gene: 1. Germline V lookup: CDR1 LNHDA, CDR2 SQIVND (reference sequence). The CDR3 runs 15 residues. The CDR3 sequence is CASMTSGSSYNEQFF. CDR3 coding DNA: TGTGCCAGTATGACTAGCGGGAGCTCCTACAATGAGCAGTTCTTC.

This chain uses TRBV5-1 with TRBJ1-3, with 9 bases matching TRBD1. V lost 3 bases to trimming and J lost 1 base; unmatched junction nucleotides: 2. The CDR3 has 15 residues. From germline, CDR1 is SGHRS and CDR2 YFSETQ. CDR3: CASSSGQGSGNTIYF. The CDR3 DNA sequence: TGCGCCAGCAGCTCGGGACAGGGATCTGGAAACACCATATATTTT.

The chain recombines TRBV7-2 with TRBJ1-5, with a possible D match to TRBD1 (5 bases). The V end lost 1 base, the J end lost 5 bases, and 12 bases lay between the germline ends. This CDR3 has 15 residues. Germline CDR1 and CDR2: SGHTA and FQGNSA. The CDR3 DNA sequence: TGTGCCAGCAGCTTAGGGCGGGGCCTGGATCAGCCCCAGCATTTT. This codes for CASSLGRGLDQPQHF.

This chain joins TRBV18 and TRBJ2-2; weak D call: TRBD1 (6 bases). V lost 1 base and J lost 3, with 9 bases in between. The germline gives CDR1 KGHSH, CDR2 LQKENI. This CDR3 has 15 amino acids. The CDR3 spells CASSPRQVDTGELFF. For the CDR3, the DNA is TGTGCCAGCTCACCACGACAGGTTGACACCGGGGAGCTGTTTTTT.

The V call is TRBV25-1, the J call TRBJ2-7, with D unclear. The CDR3 length is 15 residues. Per the germline V gene, CDR1 is MGHDK and CDR2 is SYGVNS. Between the trimmed V and J ends, which lost 6 bases and 7 bases, there was a span of 22 bases. The CDR3 nucleotides read TGTGCCAGCAGCCACACGTGGAGCACGGAAGTAGAGCAGTACTTC. Protein: CASSHTWSTEVEQYF.

The chain has TRBV7-9 and TRBJ2-5, with 7 bases identical to TRBD2. With V trimmed by 4 bases and J by 2 bases, 13 bases remained unmatched. The CDR3 extends over 17 amino acids. CDR1 and CDR2 (germline): SEHNR, FQNEAQ (reference sequence). CDR3 sequence: CASSSRRGERLQETQYF. The CDR3 coding sequence is TGTGCCAGCAGCTCTCGCCGGGGGGAAAGATTACAAGAGACCCAGTACTTC. Looking up the rest from reference TRBV7-9 and TRBJ2-5 gives the full variable domain: DTGVSQNPRHKITKRGQNVTFRCDPISEHNRLYWYRQTLGQGPEFLTYFQNEAQLEKSRLLSDRFSAERPKGSFSTLEIQRTEQGDSAMYLCASSSRRGERLQETQYFGPGTRLLVL.

This clone was detected a few times. V and J are TRBV4-3 and TRBJ1-3, with D perhaps matching TRBD1 (5 bases). Trimming pared 0 bases from V and 0 bases from J, leaving 9 bases between. The CDR3 covers 16 residues. Germline assignment: CDR1 LGHNA and CDR2 YSLEER. The CDR3, as DNA: TGCGCCAGCAGCCAAGATTCCAGGGTCTCTGGAAACACCATATATTTT. This sequence encodes CASSQDSRVSGNTIYF.

The chain joins TRBV27 to TRBJ2-5; TRBD1 matches 9 bases. The CDR3 has 15 amino acids. CDR1 is MNHEY, CDR2 SMNVEV, per germline (reference sequence). The V gene end was trimmed by 4 bases and the J gene end by 4 bases; junction bases not matched to a gene: 7. CDR3 sequence reads: CASSSLTGGGETQYF. The CDR3 DNA sequence: TGTGCCAGCAGTTCACTTACAGGGGGCGGAGAGACCCAGTACTTC.

The chain recombines TRBV9 with TRBJ2-5; no clear D gene. With 3 bases removed from V and 4 bases from J, the gap between germline ends came to 7 bases. The CDR3 sequence is 12 residues long. The germline CDR1 and CDR2 sequences are SGDLS and YYNGEE. DNA for the CDR3: TGTGCCAGCAGCGGTCTTAGAGAGACCCAGTACTTC. It specifies CASSGLRETQYF.

CDR3 nucleotides: TGTGCCAGCTCACCATCACCGACGGACAGGGGTTATGACGAGCAGTACTTC. It is translated as CASSPSPTDRGYDEQYF. This sequence joins TRBV18 and TRBJ2-7; TRBD1 aligns across 9 bases. The trim removed 2 bases at V and 5 bases at J, leaving 13 bases unmatched. Germline V gene data show CDR1 as KGHSH and CDR2 as LQKENI. The CDR3 covers 17 residues.

The chain combines TRBV5-6 with TRBJ2-1; a weak D match, TRBD2 (6 bases). Germline assignment: CDR1 SGHDT and CDR2 YYEEEE. This CDR3 has 14 residues. Trimming removed 0 bases from V and 4 bases from J, with 8 bases in between. The CDR3 coding sequence is TGTGCCAGCAGCTTGGTGGACTATTACAATGAGCAGTTCTTC. As protein: CASSLVDYYNEQFF.

The chain recombines TRBV7-9 with TRBJ1-5; TRBD1 is a possible D gene (6 bases). The CDR3 sequence is 15 residues long. The germline V gene has CDR1 SEHNR and CDR2 FQNEAQ (reference sequence). The ends were cut back, 5 bases at V and 6 bases at J, with 17 bases in the middle. Written as DNA, the CDR3 is TGTGCCAGCAGCCTAGGGGGGGGCCCGTCTCAGCCCCAGCATTTT. It yields the protein CASSLGGGPSQPQHF. Full variable domain (missing parts from reference TRBV7-9 and TRBJ1-5): DTGVSQNPRHKITKRGQNVTFRCDPISEHNRLYWYRQTLGQGPEFLTYFQNEAQLEKSRLLSDRFSAERPKGSFSTLEIQRTEQGDSAMYLCASSLGGGPSQPQHFGDGTRLSIL.